This entry describes one T cell receptor beta chain. Every subset had its genomic DNA shared out evenly among several immunoSEQ plates. When replicate PCRs were run on unsorted PBMC, they used 300 ng DNA, tens of thousands of T cell genomes. The method was immunoSEQ multiplex PCR; TCRdb's version includes in-frame clones alone and lacks a portion of them. The sample consists of about half a million clones, 65% to 85% of them appearing once. This specimen belongs to a study of shared clonotypes between healthy human individuals. Study-level information: The study enrolled two women and a few men aged 18 to 49.

This CDR3 has 17 amino acids. V was trimmed by 0 bases and J by 4 bases, leaving 16 bases between them. The germline gives CDR1 SGDLS, CDR2 YYNGEE. Genomic DNA for unsorted samples was obtained from about 90 million PBMCs. This TCR came from a middle-aged woman in good health. Some clones in this sample may be carry-over from other donors' samples. The J gene is TRBJ2-2, the V gene TRBV9, with TRBD2 as a possible D gene (5 bases). The sample consisted of PBMCs. The CDR3, as DNA: TGTGCCAGCAGCGTAGGGGGAGCATGGGTCGGCACCGGGGAGCTGTTTTTT. Protein: CASSVGGAWVGTGELFF.